This is a list of T cell receptor beta chains from one sample in a study of shared clonotypes between healthy human individuals. The data were produced by immunoSEQ multiplex PCR, yet TCRdb's version contains in-frame clones alone and is incomplete. The table includes 2.5 million or so clones, 90% to 95% detected once. Sequenced material: naive CD4+ T cells sorted from blood. The receptors were sampled from a man aged 18-30 years in good health. Each CDR3 is given with its conserved first and last residue. D genes are given only for firm matches. Only some rows state a clone size, as once, few, many or a class for expanded clones.

clone size: -
V gene: TRBV4-3
J gene: TRBJ2-3
D gene: -
CDR3 protein: CASSQGSTSGTDTQYF
CDR3 DNA: TGCGCCAGCAGCCAAGGTAGCACATCCGGCACAGATACGCAGTATTTT

clone size: -
V gene: TRBV6-5
J gene: TRBJ2-1
D gene: -
CDR3 protein: CASSYLGRRDNEQFF
CDR3 DNA: TGTGCCAGCAGTTACTTGGGCCGGCGGGACAATGAGCAGTTCTTC

clone size: -
V gene: TRBV4-3
J gene: TRBJ2-2
D gene: -
CDR3 protein: CASSRKGGTGELFF
CDR3 DNA: TGCGCCAGCAGCCGGAAGGGCGGCACCGGGGAGCTGTTTTTT

clone size: -
V gene: TRBV5-4
J gene: TRBJ1-4
D gene: TRBD1
CDR3 protein: CASSQTDRGFPYDEKLFF
CDR3 DNA: TGTGCCAGCAGCCAAACGGACAGGGGCTTCCCTTACGACGAAAAACTGTTTTTT

clone size: -
V gene: TRBV4-2
J gene: TRBJ1-4
D gene: -
CDR3 protein: CASSQDWTATNEKLFF
CDR3 DNA: TGTGCCAGCAGCCAAGATTGGACAGCAACTAATGAAAAACTGTTTTTT

clone size: -
V gene: TRBV7-2
J gene: TRBJ2-7
D gene: -
CDR3 protein: CASSLVAGSYEQYF
CDR3 DNA: TGTGCCAGCAGCTTAGTCGCGGGATCCTACGAGCAGTACTTC

clone size: -
V gene: TRBV18
J gene: TRBJ1-2
D gene: TRBD1
CDR3 protein: CASSPRTGGEGYTF
CDR3 DNA: TGTGCCAGCTCGCCCCGGACAGGGGGCGAAGGCTACACCTTC

clone size: -
V gene: TRBV10-3
J gene: TRBJ1-4
D gene: TRBD1
CDR3 protein: CAISVAGGATNEKLFF
CDR3 DNA: TGTGCCATCAGTGTCGCAGGGGGGGCAACTAATGAAAAACTGTTTTTT

clone size: -
V gene: TRBV15
J gene: TRBJ2-5
D gene: -
CDR3 protein: CATSRDQTSPPETQYF
CDR3 DNA: TGTGCCACCAGCAGAGATCAAACTAGCCCACCAGAGACCCAGTACTTC

clone size: -
V gene: TRBV18
J gene: TRBJ2-7
D gene: -
CDR3 protein: CASSPGSGSRYEQYF
CDR3 DNA: TGTGCCAGCTCCCCAGGATCGGGCTCTCGCTACGAGCAGTACTTC

clone size: once
V gene: TRBV20-1
J gene: TRBJ2-3
D gene: -
CDR3 protein: CSARAQDTQYF
CDR3 DNA: TGCAGTGCTAGAGCCCAAGATACGCAGTATTTT

clone size: -
V gene: TRBV5-1
J gene: TRBJ2-3
D gene: -
CDR3 protein: CASSLERRQGTDTQYF
CDR3 DNA: TGCGCCAGCAGCTTAGAAAGGCGGCAAGGCACAGATACGCAGTATTTT

clone size: -
V gene: TRBV5-4
J gene: TRBJ2-1
D gene: -
CDR3 protein: CASSWPGTGTFNEQFF
CDR3 DNA: TGTGCCAGCAGCTGGCCCGGGACTGGTACGTTCAATGAGCAGTTCTTC

clone size: -
V gene: TRBV7-2
J gene: TRBJ2-2
D gene: -
CDR3 protein: CASSLVRSVTGELFF
CDR3 DNA: TGTGCCAGCAGCTTAGTTCGGAGCGTCACCGGGGAGCTGTTTTTT

clone size: -
V gene: TRBV5-1
J gene: TRBJ2-3
D gene: TRBD1
CDR3 protein: CASSLGQGGTDTQYF
CDR3 DNA: TGCGCCAGCAGCCTCGGACAGGGGGGGACAGATACGCAGTATTTT

clone size: -
V gene: TRBV30
J gene: TRBJ2-1
D gene: TRBD1
CDR3 protein: CAWSPREPRSRDRAIRYNEQFF
CDR3 DNA: TGTGCCTGGAGCCCAAGAGAACCAAGATCCCGGGACAGGGCAATTCGGTACAATGAGCAGTTCTTC

clone size: -
V gene: TRBV12-5
J gene: TRBJ1-5
D gene: -
CDR3 protein: CASGLGDTSNQPQHF
CDR3 DNA: TGTGCTAGTGGTTTGGGGGATACTAGCAATCAGCCCCAGCATTTT

clone size: -
V gene: TRBV11-2
J gene: TRBJ1-1
D gene: -
CDR3 protein: CASSSTLATEAFF
CDR3 DNA: TGTGCCAGCAGCTCAACCCTGGCGACTGAAGCTTTCTTT

clone size: -
V gene: TRBV10-3
J gene: TRBJ2-5
D gene: TRBD2
CDR3 protein: CAISESSGLQETQYF
CDR3 DNA: TGTGCCATCAGTGAGTCTAGCGGGCTTCAAGAGACCCAGTACTTC

clone size: -
V gene: TRBV19
J gene: TRBJ1-3
D gene: -
CDR3 protein: CASSIRTGFGNTIYF
CDR3 DNA: TGTGCCAGTAGTATCCGGACCGGGTTCGGAAACACCATATATTTT

clone size: once
V gene: TRBV6-1
J gene: TRBJ1-1
D gene: -
CDR3 protein: CASSEQGYMNTEAFF
CDR3 DNA: TGTGCCAGCAGTGAACAGGGATACATGAACACTGAAGCTTTCTTT

clone size: -
V gene: TRBV9
J gene: TRBJ1-4
D gene: TRBD1
CDR3 protein: CASSAQGGREKLFF
CDR3 DNA: TGTGCCAGCAGCGCGCAGGGGGGAAGAGAAAAACTGTTTTTT

clone size: -
V gene: TRBV5-1
J gene: TRBJ2-2
D gene: -
CDR3 protein: CASSSIGGLGPGELFF
CDR3 DNA: TGCGCCAGCAGCTCCATAGGGGGGCTTGGGCCCGGGGAGCTGTTTTTT

clone size: -
V gene: TRBV10-3
J gene: TRBJ2-5
D gene: -
CDR3 protein: CAISDIETQYF
CDR3 DNA: TGTGCCATCAGTGATATAGAGACCCAGTACTTC

clone size: -
V gene: TRBV27
J gene: TRBJ1-5
D gene: -
CDR3 protein: CASSLGYSNQPQHF
CDR3 DNA: TGTGCCAGCAGTTTAGGTTATAGCAATCAGCCCCAGCATTTT

clone size: -
V gene: TRBV7-2
J gene: TRBJ2-2
D gene: -
CDR3 protein: CASSFRGELFF
CDR3 DNA: TGTGCCAGCAGCTTTCGCGGGGAGCTGTTTTTT

clone size: -
V gene: TRBV7-8
J gene: TRBJ2-7
D gene: -
CDR3 protein: CASSGKYEQYF
CDR3 DNA: TGTGCCAGTTCGGGGAAATACGAGCAGTACTTC

clone size: -
V gene: TRBV5-1
J gene: TRBJ2-3
D gene: -
CDR3 protein: CASSLAASTDTQYF
CDR3 DNA: TGCGCCAGCAGCTTAGCAGCTAGCACAGATACGCAGTATTTT

clone size: -
V gene: TRBV19
J gene: TRBJ2-7
D gene: -
CDR3 protein: CASTVRSTLTYEQYF
CDR3 DNA: TGTGCCAGTACCGTCAGGTCAACCCTTACCTACGAGCAGTACTTC

clone size: -
V gene: TRBV20-1
J gene: TRBJ1-1
D gene: -
CDR3 protein: CSGHRNTEAFF
CDR3 DNA: TGCAGTGGACATAGGAACACTGAAGCTTTCTTT

clone size: -
V gene: TRBV6-5
J gene: TRBJ2-5
D gene: -
CDR3 protein: CASSYSGGKETQYF
CDR3 DNA: TGTGCCAGCAGTTACTCTGGTGGGAAAGAGACCCAGTACTTC

clone size: -
V gene: TRBV18
J gene: TRBJ1-3
D gene: -
CDR3 protein: CASSPPLGAHSGNTIYF
CDR3 DNA: TGTGCCAGCTCACCACCTCTGGGGGCCCACTCTGGAAACACCATATATTTT

clone size: -
V gene: TRBV19
J gene: TRBJ2-7
D gene: TRBD1
CDR3 protein: CASSSGQSYEQYF
CDR3 DNA: TGTGCCAGTAGTTCGGGACAGAGCTACGAGCAGTACTTC

clone size: -
V gene: TRBV10-3
J gene: TRBJ2-7
D gene: -
CDR3 protein: CAISGDSKFYEQYF
CDR3 DNA: TGTGCCATCAGTGGGGACTCCAAATTCTACGAGCAGTACTTC

clone size: -
V gene: TRBV7-2
J gene: TRBJ2-1
D gene: TRBD1
CDR3 protein: CASTRGLGSYNEQFF
CDR3 DNA: TGTGCCAGCACGAGGGGGCTTGGATCCTACAATGAGCAGTTCTTC

clone size: -
V gene: TRBV5-4
J gene: TRBJ2-1
D gene: -
CDR3 protein: CASSSPQSVNEQFF
CDR3 DNA: TGTGCCAGCAGCTCTCCCCAGTCCGTGAATGAGCAGTTCTTC

clone size: -
V gene: TRBV6-5
J gene: TRBJ2-7
D gene: TRBD1
CDR3 protein: CATSGTGSYEQYF
CDR3 DNA: TGTGCCACCTCCGGGACAGGGTCATACGAGCAGTACTTC

clone size: -
V gene: TRBV28
J gene: TRBJ2-1
D gene: TRBD1
CDR3 protein: CASSSGTGYYNEQFF
CDR3 DNA: TGTGCCAGCAGTTCGGGGACAGGGTATTACAATGAGCAGTTCTTC

clone size: -
V gene: TRBV7-5
J gene: TRBJ1-6
D gene: -
CDR3 protein: CARSRADGRAFSYNSPLHF
CDR3 DNA: TGTGCCAGAAGCAGGGCGGACGGCAGGGCCTTCTCCTATAATTCACCCCTCCACTTT

clone size: -
V gene: TRBV10-2
J gene: TRBJ2-1
D gene: TRBD1
CDR3 protein: CAVGDRSNEQFF
CDR3 DNA: TGCGCCGTGGGGGACAGGAGCAACGAGCAGTTCTTC

clone size: -
V gene: TRBV10-2
J gene: TRBJ2-5
D gene: TRBD1
CDR3 protein: CASSERQGRHLVRQETQYF
CDR3 DNA: TGCGCCAGCAGTGAGAGACAGGGAAGACATTTGGTGCGGCAAGAGACCCAGTACTTC

clone size: -
V gene: TRBV6-5
J gene: TRBJ1-4
D gene: -
CDR3 protein: CASRRDSSTNEKLFF
CDR3 DNA: TGTGCCAGCAGACGGGACTCATCAACTAATGAAAAACTGTTTTTT

clone size: -
V gene: TRBV20-1
J gene: TRBJ2-4
D gene: -
CDR3 protein: CSASVNNIQYF
CDR3 DNA: TGCAGTGCTAGTGTTAACAACATTCAGTACTTC